This TCR beta chain was recorded in a study of blood T cell repertoires in COVID-19. Study at large: The United States, Italy and Spain were the sources of the acute and convalescent COVID-19 samples. T cells, B-cell-depleted T cells, or PBMCs provided the cDNA or gDNA that served as material.

The germline gives CDR1 SEHNR, CDR2 FQNEAQ (reference sequence). The CDR3 sequence is 12 residues long. V was cut by 3 bases and J by 5 bases, with 5 bases left in between. This table comes from immunoSEQ multiplex PCR, and its TCRdb copy is limited to in-frame clones, with some not included. Among about 88,000 clones, around nine tenths were seen once, and the ten largest hold 2.5% to 3.5%. Source material: peripheral blood. The chain couples TRBV7-9 to TRBJ1-5; no definite D call. The TCR sequence derives from a woman aged 80 or over with acute or convalescent COVID-19. The CDR3 region is CASSFEYQPQHF. The CDR3 DNA reads TGTGCCAGCAGCTTCGAGTATCAGCCCCAGCATTTT.